The rows below give T cell receptor beta chains drawn from one sample of a study of T-cell memory formation after mild COVID-19. TCRdb redid the calling of the 5' RACE reads with MiXCR, one entry per CDR3 protein. The sample includes about 360,000 distinct CDR3 sequences, around 15% seen only once; the top ten take around 22%. Sequencing was carried out using PBMCs or a T cell subset sorted from them (not recorded which). The receptors derive from a man younger than 35 who had mild COVID-19 (a few samples of this study predate the infection). Cell type and time point are not known. The CDR3 runs from the conserved cysteine through the conserved F or W. Fields, in order: V gene, clone size, D gene, J gene, CDR3 protein, CDR3 DNA. The D gene is left open where the match is weak. For some rows the clone size is stated as once, few or many, or as a class when expanded; others skip it.

V gene: TRBV24-1; clone size: few; D gene: TRBD1; J gene: TRBJ2-3; CDR3 protein: CATSDATGGTDTQYF; CDR3 DNA: TGTGCCACCAGTGATGCGACAGGGGGAACAGATACGCAGTATTTT
V gene: TRBV7-8; clone size: .; D gene: .; J gene: TRBJ2-3; CDR3 protein: CASSLFKVTDTQYF; CDR3 DNA: TGTGCCAGCAGCTTATTTAAGGTCACAGATACGCAGTATTTT
V gene: TRBV2; clone size: few; D gene: TRBD2; J gene: TRBJ2-4; CDR3 protein: CASSLRTSGNIQYF; CDR3 DNA: TGTGCCAGCAGTCTCAGGACTAGCGGAAACATTCAGTACTTC
V gene: TRBV12-3/TRBV12-4; clone size: few; D gene: .; J gene: TRBJ1-1; CDR3 protein: CASSLNPGTEAFF; CDR3 DNA: TGTGCCAGCAGTCTAAACCCGGGGACTGAAGCTTTCTTT
V gene: TRBV4-2; clone size: few; D gene: TRBD2; J gene: TRBJ2-3; CDR3 protein: CASSQKGSGGPLRGTDTQYF; CDR3 DNA: TGTGCCAGCAGCCAAAAGGGCAGCGGGGGGCCCCTTCGGGGCACAGATACGCAGTATTTT
V gene: TRBV7-2; clone size: .; D gene: .; J gene: TRBJ1-2; CDR3 protein: CASSLVSGLAGYTF; CDR3 DNA: TGTGCCAGCAGCTTAGTTTCAGGGTTGGCTGGCTACACCTTC
V gene: TRBV25-1; clone size: few; D gene: .; J gene: TRBJ1-6; CDR3 protein: CASSPQGVSPLHF; CDR3 DNA: TGTGCCAGCAGTCCCCAGGGAGTGTCACCCCTCCACTTT
V gene: TRBV7-7; clone size: .; D gene: TRBD2; J gene: TRBJ2-5; CDR3 protein: CASSLGARGGFQETQYF; CDR3 DNA: TGTGCTAGCAGCTTAGGGGCCCGGGGGGGTTTCCAAGAGACCCAGTACTTC
V gene: TRBV4-1; clone size: .; D gene: TRBD2; J gene: TRBJ2-1; CDR3 protein: CASSLEAGAYNEQFF; CDR3 DNA: TGCGCCAGCAGCCTGGAAGCGGGGGCTTACAATGAGCAGTTCTTC
V gene: TRBV12-3/TRBV12-4; clone size: .; D gene: TRBD2; J gene: TRBJ2-1; CDR3 protein: CASSRAGRAYNEQFF; CDR3 DNA: TGTGCCAGCAGTAGGGCAGGGAGGGCCTACAATGAGCAGTTCTTC
V gene: TRBV5-1; clone size: .; D gene: TRBD1; J gene: TRBJ1-2; CDR3 protein: CASSLEWTGNGYTF; CDR3 DNA: TGCGCCAGCAGCTTGGAGTGGACAGGGAATGGCTACACCTTC
V gene: TRBV29-1; clone size: few; D gene: TRBD2; J gene: TRBJ2-3; CDR3 protein: CSVLSLRGAGDTQYF; CDR3 DNA: TGCAGCGTTCTGAGCTTGCGGGGGGCCGGAGATACGCAGTATTTT
V gene: TRBV4-1; clone size: .; D gene: TRBD2; J gene: TRBJ2-5; CDR3 protein: CASGPSGSGWLETQYF; CDR3 DNA: TGCGCCAGCGGACCAAGCGGGAGTGGATGGTTAGAGACCCAGTACTTC
V gene: TRBV5-4; clone size: few; D gene: TRBD2; J gene: TRBJ2-7; CDR3 protein: CATRGGYSYEQYF; CDR3 DNA: TGTGCCACCCGGGGGGGCTATTCCTACGAGCAGTACTTC
V gene: TRBV2; clone size: many; D gene: .; J gene: TRBJ2-1; CDR3 protein: CASSNNEQFF; CDR3 DNA: TGTGCCAGCAGTAACAATGAGCAGTTCTTC
V gene: TRBV5-1; clone size: many; D gene: TRBD1; J gene: TRBJ1-1; CDR3 protein: CASSLTGARMNTEAFF; CDR3 DNA: TGCGCCAGCAGCCTGACAGGGGCGAGAATGAACACTGAAGCTTTCTTT
V gene: TRBV15; clone size: few; D gene: TRBD1; J gene: TRBJ1-2; CDR3 protein: CATSRDPDRGSKGGYTF; CDR3 DNA: TGTGCCACCAGCAGAGATCCGGACAGGGGTAGTAAGGGCGGCTACACCTTC
V gene: TRBV5-1; clone size: .; D gene: .; J gene: TRBJ1-1; CDR3 protein: CASSFLQAETEAFF; CDR3 DNA: TGCGCCAGCAGCTTTCTTCAGGCGGAGACTGAAGCTTTCTTT
V gene: TRBV7-9; clone size: .; D gene: .; J gene: TRBJ1-2; CDR3 protein: CASSSGPTRSYTF; CDR3 DNA: TGTGCCAGCAGCTCCGGGCCTACACGCAGCTACACCTTC
V gene: TRBV9; clone size: once; D gene: .; J gene: TRBJ2-1; CDR3 protein: CASSVGTPGEEQFF; CDR3 DNA: TGTGCCAGCAGCGTAGGGACCCCCGGGGAAGAGCAGTTCTTC
V gene: TRBV11-1; clone size: .; D gene: TRBD1; J gene: TRBJ2-1; CDR3 protein: CASSSSGGGEQFF; CDR3 DNA: TGTGCCAGCAGCTCCTCAGGGGGCGGTGAGCAGTTCTTC
V gene: TRBV7-2; clone size: .; D gene: .; J gene: TRBJ2-5; CDR3 protein: CASSFGGGVETQYF; CDR3 DNA: TGTGCCAGCAGCTTTGGAGGGGGTGTTGAGACCCAGTACTTC
V gene: TRBV14; clone size: .; D gene: TRBD1; J gene: TRBJ1-2; CDR3 protein: CASSQWTGGARYGYTF; CDR3 DNA: TGTGCCAGCAGCCAATGGACAGGGGGCGCGCGGTATGGCTACACCTTC
V gene: TRBV27; clone size: .; D gene: TRBD2; J gene: TRBJ2-1; CDR3 protein: CASRPTGTSGYNEQFF; CDR3 DNA: TGTGCCAGCAGGCCTACCGGGACTAGCGGATACAATGAGCAGTTCTTC